The entry below describes one T cell receptor beta chain. V lost 1 base, J lost 5 bases, and 12 bases lay in between. From germline, CDR1 is SGHDT and CDR2 YYEEEE. This CDR3 has 14 amino acids. This specimen belongs to a study of blood T cell repertoires in COVID-19. Study-level information: COVID-19 samples, acute and convalescent, were from the United States, Italy and Spain. PBMCs, B-cell-depleted T cells, or T cells were the source of the cDNA or gDNA that made up the material.

Original analysis: By means of reference gene primer amplification, nucleated cell counts were estimated. TCRdb's copy holds only in-frame clones and misses some; the assay was immunoSEQ multiplex PCR. V, J and clone size derive from that table, while D and trimming were established from the DNA sequence. In the table there are 11,000 to 15,000 clones, 90% of which are singletons. The sample consisted of peripheral blood. J is TRBJ2-5 and V is TRBV5-6; the D gene is possibly TRBD1 (5 bases). The sequence came from a human donor in a cohort sampled during active COVID-19. CDR3 protein: CASSLRGSKETQYF. The CDR3 bases are TGTGCCAGCAGCTTGAGGGGTTCCAAGGAGACCCAGTACTTC. The whole variable domain, filled in from reference TRBV5-6 and TRBJ2-5, reads DAGVTQSPTHLIKTRGQQVTLRCSPKSGHDTVSWYQQALGQGPQFIFQYYEEEERQRGNFPDRFSGHQFPNYSSELNVNALLLGDSALYLCASSLRGSKETQYFGPGTRLLVL.